This T cell receptor (beta chain) was sequenced during a study of T cell repertoires in ileal Crohn's disease. Overall study context: Postoperative therapy was given to about half: 10 to 12 thiopurines, around 18 anti-TNF agents. Study-level results: Mucosal expansions were suggested to be mainly CD8 T cells. Clonality above 26.8% at surgery always came with endoscopic recurrence. Compared with non-smokers, active smokers at surgery showed more clonal expansions.

Repertoires were generated with immunoSEQ multiplex PCR, while TCRdb's copy carries only in-frame clones and drops some. The repertoire holds 5,000 or so clones, with 75% to 85% as singletons. On this clone itself: No antigen is known for it.

This CDR3 has 16 residues. Trimming removed 5 bases from V and 0 bases from J, with 17 bases in between. CDR1 and CDR2 (germline): LNHDA, SQIVND (reference sequence). The gene calls are TRBV19 and TRBJ2-7, with D maybe TRBD1 (6 bases). The TCR comes from an adult with Crohn's disease. Sequencing was done on a sample of ileal tissue. In DNA form, the CDR3 reads TGTGCCAGTAGTGCTTGGGGGACATCGAGCTCCTACGAGCAGTACTTC. This codes for CASSAWGTSSSYEQYF. Together with reference TRBV19 and TRBJ2-7, the CDR3 gives the full variable domain: DGGITQSPKYLFRKEGQNVTLSCEQNLNHDAMYWYRQDPGQGLRLIYYSQIVNDFQKGDIAEGYSVSREKKESFPLTVTSAQKNPTAFYLCASSAWGTSSSYEQYFGPGTRLTVT.